A single sample is the source of the 18 T cell receptor beta chains below, sequenced in a study of cytomegalovirus exposure and HLA in healthy donors. 60 Vbeta and 13 Jbeta primers were used in PCR. The protocol was immunoSEQ multiplex PCR, while the TCRdb copy is restricted to in-frame clones and leaves out a portion. The data show a few hundred thousand clones, with roughly 83% seen just once and 1.1% to 1.5% held by the top ten. Sequenced input: PBMCs. These receptors were taken from a girl between 10 and 17 years old in good health and CMV-seronegative.

Details on this clone: At one of its ends the junction is not consistent with the germline gene, which may arise from a read error. The chain employs TRBV7-9 and TRBJ1-4, with D possibly TRBD1 on 6 matching bases. The V gene's germline CDR1 is SEHNR and CDR2 FQNEAQ (reference sequence). The CDR3 spans 15 residues. For the CDR3, the DNA is TGTTCCAGCAGCTTAGCCGTGGCAGGGGAAGGGGAACTGTTTTTT. It codes for CSSSLAVAGEGELFF.

This chain joins TRBV9 and TRBJ2-2; 8 positions match TRBD1. The CDR3 is made up of 14 amino acids. V shed 7 bases and J 4 bases; nucleotides not matched to a gene: 6. Germline V lookup: CDR1 SGDLS, CDR2 YYNGEE. The CDR3, as DNA: TGTGCCAGCGCAGGGGGCGGGGCCACCGGGGAGCTGTTTTTT. Translation: CASAGGGATGELFF.

The chain combines TRBV28 with TRBJ2-7; no definite D call. Trimming removed 1 base at V and 5 bases at J, with 6 bases between. Germline V gene sequence: CDR1 MDHEN, CDR2 SYDVKM. The CDR3 is made up of 12 amino acids. CDR3 loop: CASSLLRDEQYF. CDR3 nucleotide sequence: TGTGCCAGCAGTTTATTACGCGACGAGCAGTACTTC.

CDR3 amino acids: CASSSHRAYEQYF. The CDR3 region has the DNA TGTGCCAGCAGCTCACACAGGGCCTACGAGCAGTACTTC. The chain is built from TRBV7-8 and TRBJ2-7, with D maybe TRBD1 (6 bases). The CDR3 is made up of 13 amino acids. Trimming left V 4 bases short and J 2 bases short, with 9 bases between. The germline V gene encodes CDR1 SGHVS and CDR2 FQNEAQ.

This clone was counted once. The chain combines TRBV28 with TRBJ2-5; possibly TRBD2 for D (6 bases). The CDR3 runs to 13 residues. V lost 4 bases to trimming and J lost 5 bases, with 11 bases between them. From germline, CDR1 is MDHEN and CDR2 SYDVKM. The CDR3 DNA follows: TGTGCCAGCAGTTCCCCCGGAGGGGAGACCCAGTACTTC. Translating gives CASSSPGGETQYF. Supplemented by reference TRBV28 and TRBJ2-5, the full variable domain reads DVKVTQSSRYLVKRTGEKVFLECVQDMDHENMFWYRQDPGLGLRLIYFSYDVKMKEKGDIPEGYSVSREKKERFSLILESASTNQTSMYLCASSSPGGETQYFGPGTRLLVL.

V usage is TRBV5-1 and J usage is TRBJ2-5; tentatively, D is TRBD2 (5 bases). V shed 3 bases and J shed 0 bases, with 18 bases lying between them. CDR1 is SGHRS, CDR2 YFSETQ, per germline. The CDR3 extends over 17 amino acids. The DNA of the CDR3 is TGCGCCAGCAGCTCGGGGAGTGTGCGGCCGTACCAAGAGACCCAGTACTTC. It encodes CASSSGSVRPYQETQYF.

V gene TRBV7-2 combines with J gene TRBJ1-2; no clear D gene. Trimming cost V 1 base and J 1 base, with 10 bases left between them. This CDR3 is 15 amino acids long. CDR1 is SGHTA, CDR2 FQGNSA, per germline. CDR3 loop: CASSLEPYGNYGYTF. For the CDR3, the DNA is TGTGCCAGCAGCTTAGAGCCCTACGGTAACTATGGCTACACCTTC.

The rearrangement uses TRBV7-9 and TRBJ2-7, with D maybe TRBD2 (7 bases). The length of the CDR3 is 17 residues. V lost 6 bases to trimming and J lost 0 bases, with 21 bases between them. Germline loops: CDR1 SEHNR, CDR2 FQNEAQ (reference sequence). The CDR3 is CASSKGDSGGPSYEQYF. The CDR3 nucleotides are TGTGCCAGCAGTAAAGGAGATTCCGGGGGGCCCTCCTACGAGCAGTACTTC.

The chain links TRBV28 to TRBJ1-2; 8 nucleotides line up with TRBD1. V shed 10 bases, J shed 1 base, and the junction held 8 bases outside the gene matches. The CDR3 has 14 residues. The germline gives CDR1 MDHEN, CDR2 SYDVKM. This CDR3 is CATYNTGGNYGYTF. The DNA of the CDR3 is TGTGCCACCTACAATACAGGGGGTAACTATGGCTACACCTTC.

The chain couples TRBV9 to TRBJ1-1, with TRBD1 matching over 9 bases. Unmatched junction bases numbered 10, after V lost 4 bases and J lost 0 bases. CDR1 and CDR2 (germline): SGDLS, YYNGEE. CDR3 length: 17 residues. CDR3 amino acids: CASSTGQGTSMNTEAFF. The CDR3 nucleotides read TGTGCCAGCAGCACCGGACAGGGGACGAGCATGAACACTGAAGCTTTCTTT.

This clone occurred once. The V and J genes are TRBV29-1 and TRBJ2-1; D is perhaps TRBD1 (5 bases). The CDR3 contains 12 residues. CDR1 and CDR2 (germline): SQVTM, ANQGSEA. V was pared by 4 bases and J by 5 bases, with 9 bases between. Written as DNA, the CDR3 is TGCAGCGTTGGTACAGGTAACAATGAGCAGTTCTTC. Protein product: CSVGTGNNEQFF.

The chain uses TRBV11-1 and TRBJ2-7; D uncertain. This CDR3 spans 14 amino acids. The V gene's germline CDR1 is SGHAT and CDR2 FQDESV (reference sequence). The germline V and J ends were trimmed by 0 bases and 6 bases, with 12 bases remaining between them. The CDR3 region is CASSLASGSPEQYF. CDR3 nucleotides: TGTGCCAGCAGCTTAGCCTCCGGGTCCCCCGAGCAGTACTTC. Full variable domain (rest looked up from reference TRBV11-1 and TRBJ2-7): EAEVAQSPRYKITEKSQAVAFWCDPISGHATLYWYRQILGQGPELLVQFQDESVVDDSQLPKDRFSAERLKGVDSTLKIQPAELGDSAMYLCASSLASGSPEQYFGPGTRLTVT.

This clone was detected only a few times. The chain couples TRBV19 to TRBJ1-1; the D is unclear. The V end lost 4 bases, the J end lost 6 bases, and 12 bases lay between the germline ends. Germline V gives CDR1 LNHDA, CDR2 SQIVND (reference sequence). The CDR3 is 13 amino acids. CDR3 in amino acids: CASSTGYRAEAFF. The CDR3 DNA sequence: TGTGCCAGTAGTACCGGGTACCGGGCTGAAGCTTTCTTT. The variable domain in full, with the rest retrieved from reference TRBV19 and TRBJ1-1, is DGGITQSPKYLFRKEGQNVTLSCEQNLNHDAMYWYRQDPGQGLRLIYYSQIVNDFQKGDIAEGYSVSREKKESFPLTVTSAQKNPTAFYLCASSTGYRAEAFFGQGTRLTVV.

The J gene is TRBJ1-5, the V gene TRBV28; 8 bases are shared with TRBD1. Germline V lookup: CDR1 MDHEN, CDR2 SYDVKM. J lost 3 bases, V lost 3 bases, and 4 bases had no gene match. The CDR3 is 15 residues long. CDR3 amino acids: CASSFGTGYNQPQHF. CDR3 nucleotide sequence: TGTGCCAGCAGTTTCGGGACAGGCTACAATCAGCCCCAGCATTTT.

The chain carries TRBV29-1 and TRBJ2-1; tentative D call: TRBD2 (6 bases). V lost 7 bases and J 10 bases, leaving 11 bases between the germline ends. CDR1 SQVTM and CDR2 ANQGSEA come from the germline V gene. This CDR3 has 10 residues. The CDR3 reads CSGGEVEQFF. The CDR3 DNA reads as TGCAGCGGGGGGGAGGTCGAGCAGTTCTTC.

The chain recombines TRBV7-3 with TRBJ2-1, with D possibly TRBD2 on 6 matching bases. The CDR3 runs to 17 residues. Germline V CDR1 and CDR2: SGHTA, FQGTGA. Trimming left V 3 bases short and J 7 bases short, with 22 bases between. CDR3 sequence (DNA): TGTGCCAGCAGCTTCGCGGGGCGGGATCGTCTTAGGAATGAGCAGTTCTTC. This codes for CASSFAGRDRLRNEQFF.

V and J are TRBV28 and TRBJ1-2; 8 bases match TRBD1. CDR1 and CDR2 (germline): MDHEN, SYDVKM. The junction had 5 bases not matched to a gene; V was cut back by 3 bases and J by 8 bases. The CDR3 consists of 13 residues. DNA for the CDR3: TGTGCCAGCAGTTTTCAGGGGGCGGAGGGCTACACCTTC. Translated: CASSFQGAEGYTF.

This rearrangement joins TRBV7-9 to TRBJ1-2; maybe TRBD1 (5 bases). The V gene lost 8 bases and the J gene lost 8 bases, with 9 bases spanning the gap. The CDR3 runs 10 residues. Germline V lookup: CDR1 SEHNR, CDR2 FQNEAQ (reference sequence). The CDR3 region is CASGARGYTF. CDR3 DNA sequence: TGTGCCAGCGGGGCTCGCGGCTACACCTTC.